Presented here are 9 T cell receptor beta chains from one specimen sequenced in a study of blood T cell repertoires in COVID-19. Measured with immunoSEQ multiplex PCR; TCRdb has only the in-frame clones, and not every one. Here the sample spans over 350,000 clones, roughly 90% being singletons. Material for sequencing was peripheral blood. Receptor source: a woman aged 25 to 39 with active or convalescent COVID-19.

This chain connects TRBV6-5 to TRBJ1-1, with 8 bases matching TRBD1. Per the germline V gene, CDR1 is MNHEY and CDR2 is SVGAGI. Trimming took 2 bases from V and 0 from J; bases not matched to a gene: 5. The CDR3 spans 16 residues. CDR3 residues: CASSYLLQGVNTEAFF. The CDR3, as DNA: TGTGCCAGCAGTTACCTACTACAGGGGGTGAACACTGAAGCTTTCTTT.

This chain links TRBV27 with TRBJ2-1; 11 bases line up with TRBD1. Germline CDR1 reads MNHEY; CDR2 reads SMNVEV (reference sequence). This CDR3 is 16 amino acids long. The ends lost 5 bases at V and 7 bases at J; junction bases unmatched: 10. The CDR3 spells CASSTDRGRMRNEQFF. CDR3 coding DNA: TGTGCCAGCAGTACGGACAGGGGGCGCATGAGAAATGAGCAGTTCTTC.

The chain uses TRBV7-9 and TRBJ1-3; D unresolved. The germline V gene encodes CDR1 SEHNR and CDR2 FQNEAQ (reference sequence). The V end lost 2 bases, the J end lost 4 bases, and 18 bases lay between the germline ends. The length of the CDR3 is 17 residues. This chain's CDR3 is CASSLSSEGAFGNTIYF. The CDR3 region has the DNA TGTGCCAGCAGCTTAAGTAGTGAGGGTGCGTTCGGAAACACCATATATTTT.

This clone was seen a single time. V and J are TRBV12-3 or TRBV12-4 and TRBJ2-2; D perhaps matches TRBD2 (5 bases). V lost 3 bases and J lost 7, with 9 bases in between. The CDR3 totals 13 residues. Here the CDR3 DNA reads TGTGCCAGCAGTTTGGGGAGCCGCGGGGAGCTGTTTTTT. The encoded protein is CASSLGSRGELFF.

The CDR3 protein is CASSTGQGSNQYTDTQYF. The CDR3 DNA reads TGTGCCAGCAGCACCGGACAGGGGAGTAACCAATACACAGATACGCAGTATTTT. The rearrangement links TRBV5-5 to TRBJ2-3; TRBD1 aligns across 9 bases. After removal of 4 bases from V and 2 bases from J, the junction contained 14 bases not matched to a gene. The CDR3 extends over 18 amino acids. The germline V gene has CDR1 SGHKS and CDR2 YYEKEE (reference sequence).

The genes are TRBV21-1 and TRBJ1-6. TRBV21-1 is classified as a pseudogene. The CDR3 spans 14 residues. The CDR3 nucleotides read TGTGCCAGCAGCAATGGAGGGGGGGGATCACCCCTCCACTTT. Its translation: CASSNGGGGSPLHF.

The CDR3 sequence: CASSISSGSSYNEQFF. The CDR3 coding sequence is TGTGCCAGTAGTATATCTAGCGGGAGTTCCTACAATGAGCAGTTCTTC. The chain joins TRBV19 to TRBJ2-1; TRBD2 aligns across 10 bases. CDR3 length equals 16 residues. Germline V lookup: CDR1 LNHDA, CDR2 SQIVND (reference sequence). V was clipped by 2 bases and J by 1 base; unmatched bases: 2.

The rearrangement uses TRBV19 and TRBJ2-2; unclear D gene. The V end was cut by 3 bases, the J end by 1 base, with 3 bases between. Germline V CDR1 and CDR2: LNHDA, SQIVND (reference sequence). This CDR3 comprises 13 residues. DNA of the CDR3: TGTGCCAGTAGTATTAAGAACACCGGGGAGCTGTTTTTT. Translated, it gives CASSIKNTGELFF.

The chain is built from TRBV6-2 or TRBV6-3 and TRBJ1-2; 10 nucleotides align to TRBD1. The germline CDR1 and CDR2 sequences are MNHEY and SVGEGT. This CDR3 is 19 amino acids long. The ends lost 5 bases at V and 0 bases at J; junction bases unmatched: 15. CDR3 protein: CASSGASGTGADTNYGYTF. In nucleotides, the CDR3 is TGTGCCAGCAGTGGAGCCTCGGGGACAGGGGCCGACACTAACTATGGCTACACCTTC.